Below, 18 T cell receptor beta chains from the same sample are listed, as sequenced in a study of shared clonotypes between healthy human individuals. The table came from immunoSEQ multiplex PCR; TCRdb's copy has only in-frame clones and leaves some out. The sample shows roughly 2 million clones, 95% of them seen only once. The sequenced sample was naive CD4+ T cells sorted from blood. Regarding subset: CD45RA+ positively selected. All receptors come from a man aged 18 to 29 in good health.

The genes are TRBV10-3 and TRBJ2-1; the D gene is possibly TRBD1 (6 bases). V was cut by 6 bases and J by 6 bases, with 18 bases left in between. CDR1 is ENHRY and CDR2 is SYGVKD in the germline V gene. The CDR3 runs to 15 residues. CDR3 bases: TGTGCCATCAGCGCTGACAGGCAAAGCGGCAATGAGCAGTTCTTC. Protein: CAISADRQSGNEQFF.

J is TRBJ2-5 and V is TRBV7-9; TRBD2 matches 9 bases. The V segment lost 5 bases and the J segment 4 bases; nucleotides outside the gene matches: 8. The CDR3 is made up of 15 amino acids. Germline V lookup: CDR1 SEHNR, CDR2 FQNEAQ (reference sequence). The CDR3: CASSPIAGDRETQYF. As DNA, the CDR3 is TGTGCCAGCAGCCCGATAGCGGGAGATAGAGAGACCCAGTACTTC.

CDR3 sequence (DNA): TGTGCCAGCAGCTTTTCTAGCGCCCAGGGGCAGTTCTTC. Residues: CASSFSSAQGQFF. The chain joins TRBV11-2 to TRBJ2-1; weak D call: TRBD2 (6 bases). Between the trimmed V and J ends, which lost 3 bases and 12 bases, there was a span of 15 bases. The germline CDR1 and CDR2 sequences are SGHAT and FQNNGV. The CDR3 runs 13 residues.

CDR3 residues: CASSPPDRAIYGYTF. The CDR3 DNA is TGTGCCAGCAGTCCACCTGACAGGGCGATCTATGGCTACACCTTC. V is TRBV6-6 and J is TRBJ1-2; 7 bases are a match to TRBD1. This CDR3 region has 15 residues. CDR1 MNHNY and CDR2 SVGAGI come from the germline V gene (reference sequence). V dropped 5 bases and J dropped 4; count of bases not matched to a gene: 10.

As for this clone: Different DNA sequences within this sample yield the same CDR3. The chain couples TRBV6-6 to TRBJ2-7; D assignment may be TRBD1 or TRBD2 (5 bases each). V gave up 3 bases and J gave up 5 bases, with 8 bases separating them. The CDR3 covers 12 residues. Per the germline V gene, CDR1 is MNHNY and CDR2 is SVGAGI (reference sequence). DNA for the CDR3: TGTGCCAGCAGTTATAGGGGAGACGAGCAGTACTTC. Its protein is CASSYRGDEQYF.

J is TRBJ2-5 and V is TRBV18; no reliable D call. Germline V lookup: CDR1 KGHSH, CDR2 LQKENI. The CDR3 extends over 15 amino acids. The ends were cut back, 0 bases at V and 4 bases at J, with 12 bases in the middle. The CDR3 bases are TGTGCCAGCTCACCACCGGTCCGGGCCGGAGAGACCCAGTACTTC. This codes for CASSPPVRAGETQYF. The complete variable domain, with remaining parts taken from reference TRBV18 and TRBJ2-5, reads NAGVMQNPRHLVRRRGQEARLRCSPMKGHSHVYWYRQLPEEGLKFMVYLQKENIIDESGMPKERFSAEFPKEGPSILRIQQVVRGDSAAYFCASSPPVRAGETQYFGPGTRLLVL.

The V call is TRBV2, the J call TRBJ2-2, with 8 bases that match TRBD1. The germline V gene encodes CDR1 SNHLY and CDR2 FYNNEI. The CDR3 consists of 14 residues. Losses at the gene ends were 7 bases for V and 1 base for J; bases not matched to a gene: 2. For the CDR3, the DNA is TGTGCCAGCAAGGGACAGGTGAACACCGGGGAGCTGTTTTTT. Encoded protein: CASKGQVNTGELFF.

The chain joins TRBV10-1 to TRBJ1-6, with no clear D. The CDR3 totals 13 residues. Germline CDR1 is WNHNN and CDR2 is SYGVQD (reference sequence). V lost 0 bases and J 7 bases, leaving 4 bases between the germline ends. In DNA, the CDR3 is TGCGCCAGCAGTGAGTCGCGGAATTCACCCCTCCACTTT. Residues: CASSESRNSPLHF.

V is TRBV19 and J is TRBJ2-4; a weak D match, TRBD1 (5 bases). CDR3 length equals 15 residues. The V end lost 4 bases, the J end lost 1 base, and 11 bases lay between the germline ends. The V gene's germline CDR1 is LNHDA and CDR2 SQIVND (reference sequence). This CDR3 is CASSNLPGAKNIQYF. The CDR3 DNA is TGTGCCAGTAGTAATCTCCCAGGGGCCAAAAACATTCAGTACTTC.

V gene TRBV10-1 combines with J gene TRBJ2-3, with D perhaps assigned TRBD1 or TRBD2 (6 bases each). The V gene lost 0 bases and the J gene lost 7 bases, with 14 bases spanning the gap. Germline V lookup: CDR1 WNHNN, CDR2 SYGVQD (reference sequence). The CDR3 runs to 15 residues. The CDR3 coding sequence is TGCGCCAGCAGTGAGTCGGCCGGGGGCAGTTATACGCAGTATTTT. This codes for CASSESAGGSYTQYF.

The chain joins TRBV11-2 to TRBJ1-2; D call uncertain. Germline V lookup: CDR1 SGHAT, CDR2 FQNNGV. V lost 1 base and J 4 bases, leaving 7 bases between the germline ends. The CDR3 totals 13 residues. The CDR3 coding sequence is TGTGCCAGCAGCTTAGCAGCTTTCTATGGCTACACCTTC. Protein: CASSLAAFYGYTF.

The CDR3 DNA sequence: TGTGCCAGCAGTTACAATCCAAGCTACGAGCAGTACTTC. Protein sequence: CASSYNPSYEQYF. This chain uses TRBV6-6 with TRBJ2-7; D call uncertain. The V gene's germline CDR1 is MNHNY and CDR2 SVGAGI (reference sequence). The CDR3 sequence is 13 residues long. The V and J ends lost 2 bases and 3 bases respectively, with 8 bases between them.

V usage is TRBV7-2 and J usage is TRBJ2-7, with D tentatively TRBD2 (6 bases). Germline CDR1 and CDR2: SGHTA and FQGNSA. This CDR3 is built from 15 residues. Trimming shortened V by 5 bases and J by 0 bases, and 14 bases separated the two germline ends. The CDR3 region is CASSARAGLSYEQYF. CDR3 nucleotide sequence: TGTGCCAGCAGCGCGAGAGCGGGCCTCTCCTACGAGCAGTACTTC.

The V and J genes are TRBV9 and TRBJ1-4; 8 bases are shared with TRBD1. This CDR3 spans 17 amino acids. Trimming at V came to 4 bases and at J to 8 bases, leaving 16 bases not matched to a gene. In germline, CDR1 is SGDLS, CDR2 YYNGEE. CDR3 nucleotide sequence: TGTGCCAGCAGCCCCCGGACAGGGACAACGCTCAACGAAAAACTGTTTTTT. Protein: CASSPRTGTTLNEKLFF. Full variable domain (remainder filled in from reference TRBV9 and TRBJ1-4): DSGVTQTPKHLITATGQRVTLRCSPRSGDLSVYWYQQSLDQGLQFLIQYYNGEERAKGNILERFSAQQFPDLHSELNLSSLELGDSALYFCASSPRTGTTLNEKLFFGSGTQLSVL.

The gene calls are TRBV5-6 and TRBJ2-4, with TRBD2 matching 7 bases. After removal of 4 bases from V and 4 bases from J, the junction contained 11 bases not matched to a gene. CDR1 is SGHDT and CDR2 is YYEEEE in the germline V gene. The CDR3 is made up of 16 amino acids. CDR3 sequence (DNA): TGTGCCAGCAGCCCTAAGACACTAGCGACAAAAAACATTCAGTACTTC. This codes for CASSPKTLATKNIQYF.

This rearrangement joins TRBV7-2 to TRBJ2-7; unclear D gene. V was clipped by 2 bases and J by 6 bases, with 17 bases between them. The germline V gene encodes CDR1 SGHTA and CDR2 FQGNSA. The CDR3 sequence is 15 residues long. CDR3: CASSLSSTGPSEQYF. In DNA, the CDR3 is TGTGCCAGCAGCTTATCCAGCACGGGCCCATCCGAGCAGTACTTC.

The rearrangement links TRBV6-5 to TRBJ2-1; 11 nucleotides match TRBD2. CDR1 and CDR2 (germline): MNHEY, SVGAGI. CDR3 length: 16 amino acids. Germline trimming cut 4 bases from V and 7 bases from J; bases unmatched to any gene: 9. The CDR3 spells CASSSLSGRAGNEQFF. The CDR3, as DNA: TGTGCCAGCAGTTCCCTTAGCGGGAGGGCCGGGAATGAGCAGTTCTTC.

The V gene is TRBV7-9, the J gene TRBJ1-2; D is ambiguous. Germline V gives CDR1 SEHNR, CDR2 FQNEAQ (reference sequence). V lost 3 bases to trimming and J lost 6 bases, with 17 bases between them. CDR3 size: 15 residues. In nucleotides, the CDR3 is TGTGCCAGCAGCTTTTTAGGTAACGACCTTGATGGCTACACCTTC. Its translation: CASSFLGNDLDGYTF.